This record concerns one T cell receptor (beta chain) sequence. What it binds is not known. A history of autoimmune disease or systemic immunosuppression excluded patients. The data stem from a study of OX40 agonist ivuxolimab in advanced cancers. Study overall: Patients in dose escalation had liver, melanoma, kidney or head and neck cancers. Among those treated, three patients had partial responses, one with hepatocellular carcinoma and two with cutaneous melanoma. Whole-study results and caveats: Clonal expansion was seen in CD4+ and CD8+ blood T cells by week 6 at 0.1 to 3.0 mg/kg.

Generated by immunoSEQ multiplex PCR, the TCRdb table keeps only in-frame clones and is missing some. The table shows around 69,000 clones, with 85% to 90% occurring only once. V was trimmed by 2 bases and J by 3 bases, leaving 10 bases between them. In germline, CDR1 is MNHEY, CDR2 SVGAGI. The CDR3 extends over 14 amino acids. The source was CD4+ or CD8+ T cells sorted from blood, collected in a trial of the OX40 agonist ivuxolimab. This TCR derives from an adult with an advanced solid tumor such as melanoma, head and neck, liver or kidney cancer. The V call is TRBV6-5, the J call TRBJ1-2; D perhaps matches TRBD1 (5 bases). Written as DNA, the CDR3 is TGTGCCAGCAGTTACGGCCGGGACGACTATGGCTACACCTTC. It encodes CASSYGRDDYGYTF.